Presented here are 10 T cell receptor beta chains from one specimen sequenced in a study of blood T cell repertoires in COVID-19. The protocol was immunoSEQ multiplex PCR, while the TCRdb copy is restricted to in-frame clones and leaves out a portion. This table holds around 220,000 clones, about 85% found once. The sample consisted of PBMCs or T cells enriched from blood (not recorded which). Receptors were obtained from a woman in her twenties or thirties with acute COVID-19.

The chain couples TRBV5-1 to TRBJ2-1; tentative D call: TRBD2 (6 bases). Trimming removed 4 bases at V and 3 bases at J, with 17 bases between. The CDR3 is 16 residues long. Germline CDR1 and CDR2: SGHRS and YFSETQ. The CDR3 bases are TGCGCCAGCAGCGACCTTGGAGGGGATAGCTACAATGAGCAGTTCTTC. Amino acids: CASSDLGGDSYNEQFF.

J is TRBJ1-1 and V is TRBV9, with 7 bases matching TRBD1. Germline trimming cut 3 bases from V and 4 bases from J; bases unmatched to any gene: 6. Germline values: CDR1 SGDLS, CDR2 YYNGEE. The CDR3 is 14 residues long. The DNA of the CDR3 is TGTGCCAGCAGCGGACAGGGCTCAGGCACTGAAGCTTTCTTT. Its protein product is CASSGQGSGTEAFF.

V and J are TRBV10-3 and TRBJ1-1; possible D gene TRBD1, 5 bases. The germline V gene encodes CDR1 ENHRY and CDR2 SYGVKD. V lost 3 bases and J 4 bases, leaving 9 bases between the germline ends. The CDR3 length is 13 residues. The CDR3 DNA reads as TGTGCCATCAGTGAAGGGGTCAGCACTGAAGCTTTCTTT. Protein sequence: CAISEGVSTEAFF.

The rearrangement uses TRBV5-1 and TRBJ2-4, with TRBD1 as a possible D gene (5 bases). This CDR3 is 18 amino acids long. Trimming removed 1 base from V and 5 bases from J, with 22 bases in between. Germline V gene data show CDR1 as SGHRS and CDR2 as YFSETQ. This CDR3 is CASSLIPGEFQGQNIQYF. The CDR3 DNA is TGCGCCAGCAGCTTGATCCCGGGTGAGTTCCAGGGCCAAAACATTCAGTACTTC.

This clone was picked up one time. J is TRBJ2-6 and V is TRBV5-4; D gene ambiguous. Germline CDR1 is SGHNT and CDR2 is YYREEE (reference sequence). The V gene lost 4 bases and the J gene lost 5 bases, with 10 bases spanning the gap. The CDR3 totals 14 residues. The DNA for the CDR3 is TGTGCCAGCAGCCAAGTTGAGTGGGCCAACGTCCTGACTTTC. Protein sequence: CASSQVEWANVLTF.

The chain recombines TRBV10-2 with TRBJ2-1; 11 bases agree with TRBD2. This CDR3 has 16 residues. Germline CDR1 is WSHSY and CDR2 is SAAADI. V lost 4 bases and J lost 4; bases outside the gene matches: 6. CDR3 amino acids: CASSVIGLAGYNEQFF. As DNA, the CDR3 is TGCGCCAGCAGTGTAATCGGACTAGCGGGTTACAATGAGCAGTTCTTC.

CDR3 amino acids: CASSLGRGGAFF. CDR3 DNA: TGCGCCAGCAGCTTGGGGCGAGGGGGAGCTTTCTTT. The rearrangement joins TRBV5-1 to TRBJ1-1; weak D call: TRBD1 (6 bases). The V end was cut by 0 bases, the J end by 10 bases, with 10 bases between. Germline V gene lookup returns CDR1 SGHRS and CDR2 YFSETQ. The CDR3 has 12 amino acids.

This chain joins TRBV11-2 and TRBJ2-7; perhaps TRBD2 as D (5 bases). The CDR3 covers 13 residues. The ends were cut back, 5 bases at V and 3 bases at J, with 11 bases in the middle. Germline CDR1 is SGHAT and CDR2 is FQNNGV. The CDR3 DNA reads TGTGCCAGCAGCGGACTCGTGGGCTACGAGCAGTACTTC. Protein: CASSGLVGYEQYF.

The rearrangement joins TRBV28 to TRBJ1-1; TRBD1 agrees at 9 bases. V lost 5 bases, J lost 11 bases, and 12 bases stayed unmatched. CDR1 and CDR2 from the germline V gene are MDHEN and SYDVKM. The CDR3 is made up of 14 amino acids. The CDR3 is CASSLTGQGYGAFF. The CDR3 DNA reads as TGTGCCAGCAGTCTCACCGGACAGGGGTATGGCGCTTTCTTT.

This chain connects TRBV7-9 to TRBJ1-3; 7 bases match TRBD1. This CDR3 is built from 14 residues. CDR1 SEHNR and CDR2 FQNEAQ come from the germline V gene (reference sequence). Trimming cost V 5 bases and J 7 bases; bases outside gene matches: 8. CDR3 bases: TGTGCCAGCAGCGACGGAGGGGGCGGGAACACCATATATTTT. Its translation is CASSDGGGGNTIYF.